This T cell receptor (beta chain) is drawn from a study of T cell responses to AZD1222 COVID-19 vaccine. The sample holds a few counts of this clone. Its antigen is undetermined. Measured with immunoSEQ multiplex PCR; TCRdb has only the in-frame clones, and not every one. The sample carries some 130,000 clones, about 88% recorded once. The ends lost 5 bases at V and 0 bases at J; junction bases unmatched: 7. This CDR3 is built from 16 residues. Germline CDR1 SGHNT, CDR2 YENEEA. The study's findings and limits: Spike as a whole was targeted by vaccine-associated CD4 TCRs, dominant at 160-218 and 743-854. Unmutated regions of variants are reportedly targeted by nearly half of spike-specific TCRs. Females made up more of the donors, who were largely white British, and clonal diversity may have come out too low.

The gene calls are TRBV11-3 and TRBJ2-1; TRBD2 matches at 7 bases. The input for sequencing was peripheral blood, taken 28 days after the second AZD1222 dose. The sequence came from an adult who received the AZD1222 COVID-19 vaccine. In nucleotides, the CDR3 is TGTGCCAGCAGCCCGGGGGGAAGGAGCTCCTACAATGAGCAGTTCTTC. Its translation is CASSPGGRSSYNEQFF.